This T cell receptor beta chain was captured in a study of early T cells in non-severe SARS-CoV-2 infection. V trimming: 5 bases; J trimming: 7 bases; junction bases outside the gene matches: 8. CDR3 length equals 15 residues. Germline CDR1 is SGHTA and CDR2 is FQGNSA. One entry per CDR3 protein, called by TCRdb with MiXCR from the 5' RACE reads. The table shows about 49,000 distinct CDR3 sequences, with more than 5.5% occurring only once. This clonotype turned up a few times. The source was whole blood, collected at baseline. This TCR was recovered from an adult who was a healthcare worker with PCR-confirmed SARS-CoV-2 infection or an uninfected control (not recorded which). V usage is TRBV7-2 and J usage is TRBJ1-6; 7 positions match TRBD1. The CDR3 reads CASSGEGTVNSPLHF. The DNA of the CDR3 is TGTGCCAGCAGCGGGGAGGGGACAGTCAATTCACCCCTCCACTTT.